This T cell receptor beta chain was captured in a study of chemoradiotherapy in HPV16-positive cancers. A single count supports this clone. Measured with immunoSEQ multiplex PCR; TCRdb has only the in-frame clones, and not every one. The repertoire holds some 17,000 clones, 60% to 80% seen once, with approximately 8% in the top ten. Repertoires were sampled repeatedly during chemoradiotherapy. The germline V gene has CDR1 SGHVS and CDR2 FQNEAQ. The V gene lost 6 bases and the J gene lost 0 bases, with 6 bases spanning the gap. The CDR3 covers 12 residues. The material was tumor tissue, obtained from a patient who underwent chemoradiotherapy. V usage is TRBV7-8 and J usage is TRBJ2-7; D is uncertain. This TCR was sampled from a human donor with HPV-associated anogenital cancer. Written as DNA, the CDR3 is TGTGCCAGCAGTCAGAGCTCCTACGAGCAGTACTTC. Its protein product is CASSQSSYEQYF.